The T cell receptor beta chain described here comes from a study of T cells in Graves' hyperthyroidism and ophthalmopathy (dated by TCRdb to about 2019). Background on the whole study: Peripheral blood samples were taken at the time of initial diagnosis, prior to any treatment. To identify TCR V-J signatures that set the groups apart, the researchers used a discovery cohort of more than 95 patients, made up of fewer than 50 with Graves' ophthalmopathy and 57 with stable Graves' hyperthyroidism. Whether ophthalmopathy could be predicted prospectively was tested in an independent validation cohort made up of about 20 hyperthyroidism patients plus 17 patients who later progressed to ophthalmopathy. The 100 discovery patients were divided at random into training and test sets in a 7:3 ratio. The study also compared thyroid tissue and blood T-cell repertoires from five or six Graves' hyperthyroidism patients. After sampling, hyperthyroidism patients received methimazole starting at 30 mg daily, and ophthalmopathy patients received high-dose intravenous methylprednisolone. TCR Vbeta CDR3 sequencing of 135 peripheral blood samples (fewer than 45 ophthalmopathy, some 75 hyperthyroidism and roughly 17 progressor patients) is reported in the paper. What the work shows at the level of the full study, not this receptor alone: In cross-validation, a model built on a 13 V-J signature told ophthalmopathy apart from stable hyperthyroidism with just under 90% sensitivity and about 81% specificity, and in testing the same model reached 80%/75%. In validation, the model predicted progression to ophthalmopathy with approximately 69% sensitivity and around 72% specificity, a median of approximately 6.7 months before onset. No statistical method was used to set the sample size in advance, and investigators knew the group allocation. Most expanded thyroid clonotypes (frequency above 0.001) were also detected in blood, suggesting blood repertoires may reflect thyroid immune responses.

Amplification of TCR beta CDR3 regions was carried out from RNA transcripts. A first-round RT-PCR of the TCR CDR3 used the HTBI primer set with the Qiagen OneStep RT-PCR kit. Libraries were constructed in a second round of multiplex PCR, after which size selection and purification were carried out. Paired-end sequencing of the libraries was performed with 100 bp reads on an Illumina HiSeq2000. The authors' pipeline ran thus. SOAPnuke was used to process the raw data, with reads discarded if the reads contained adapters or uncalled bases, had a mean Phred below 15, or lacked an exact constant-primer or identifier match. COPE v1.2.5 was used to merge the high-quality paired reads, and each unique nucleotide sequence was defined as a clonotype. Clonotypes were aligned to IMGT TRBV, TRBD and TRBJ reference segments using MiTCR v1.1. The analysis was restricted to V-J combinations with a frequency above 0.0001, which together covered over 99% of the repertoires. The TCS score was defined as F50 (clonal expansion) divided by E x V (chaos), with BLOSUM62-based TCRdist calculated between CDR3 peptides within each V-J. Welch's t-statistics and random forest reduced 514 V-J features to 10 to 15, which were used in a naive Bayes classifier (R e1071). TCRdb applied fastp at Q25 and MiXCR to the public reads, then kept only in-frame beta chains. Here each entry gathers all rows of one CDR3 protein and keeps the most common genes and DNA. For this entry, the V and J calls and clone size follow TCRdb and not the study's own pipeline. The sample yields 500,000 to 800,000 distinct CDR3 sequences; about 15% were counted once. Around 13% of the sample belongs to the ten largest clones.

Spanning cysteine to phenylalanine, the CDR3 consists of 13 amino acids. This entry keeps only the CDR3 DNA: 39 bases, framed from base 1. The junction carries 12 bases between V and J, which are trimmed by 2 bases and 7 bases respectively. As encoded in the germline V gene (reference sequence), CDR1 is SGHKS while CDR2 is YYEKEE. Note on this clonotype: It has no known antigen specificity. No quality values exist for individual bases; no much larger clone is one base distant.

Ophthalmopathy patients had moderately to severely active disease, Clinical Activity Score of at least 3, NOSPECS grade of at least 4, and duration under 3 months. The study excluded patients with uncontrolled infections, other autoimmune diseases, pregnancy or lactation. Diagnoses were based on clinical symptoms, serum thyroxine and TRAb, thyroid ultrasound and orbital computed tomography. PBMCs were isolated from around 10 ml of fresh peripheral blood by Ficoll-Paque density gradient centrifugation. Total RNA was extracted with Trizol reagent, and quality was checked on an Agilent 2100 Bioanalyzer.

Material for sequencing was blood. The TCR originated in a woman in her 50s with Graves' ophthalmopathy. The chain uses TRBV5-5 and TRBJ1-2, with TRBD1 perhaps the D gene, on 6 matching bases. CDR3 protein: CASSFFTGFGYTF. The nucleotide sequence is TGTGCCAGCAGCTTTTTTACAGGGTTTGGCTACACCTTC.